The source of this T cell receptor beta chain is a study of shared clonotypes between healthy human individuals. Measured with immunoSEQ multiplex PCR; TCRdb has only the in-frame clones, and not every one. The sample holds under 1,100,000 clones, roughly 74% seen once. CDR1 is KGHSH, CDR2 LQKENI, per germline. Trimming cost V 3 bases and J 6 bases, with 18 bases left between them. The CDR3 totals 15 residues. This chain connects TRBV18 to TRBJ2-7; the D gene is possibly TRBD2 (6 bases). The TCR was taken from a man younger than 30 in good health. Some clones in this sample may be carry-over from other donors' samples. Input material: memory CD4+ T cells from PBMCs. The subset was: CD45RA-negative fraction. The CDR3 is CASSPGTGLMREQYF. Written as DNA, the CDR3 is TGTGCCAGCTCACCCGGGACTGGCCTAATGCGCGAGCAGTACTTC.